This entry lists 25 T cell receptor beta chains sequenced from one sample in a study of graft-versus-host responses after intestinal transplantation. Sequencing used immunoSEQ multiplex PCR; TCRdb keeps in-frame clones, though not all of them. The data show some 40,000 clones, with 93% seen just once and over 20% held by the top ten. Which antigens these TCRs recognize remains unknown. The material sequenced was unstimulated CD8+ T cells sorted from spleen or lymph node cells, taken before transplant. Receptors were obtained from a human donor who was the organ donor for an intestinal transplant.

In DNA, the CDR3 is TGTGCCAGCAGTGAGTTTACAGGGCCCCAAGCAACTAATGAAAAACTGTTTTTT. It is translated as CASSEFTGPQATNEKLFF. The gene calls are TRBV2 and TRBJ1-4; weak D call: TRBD1 (6 bases). Per the germline V gene, CDR1 is SNHLY and CDR2 is FYNNEI. Trimming removed 3 bases at V and 0 bases at J, with 17 bases between. The CDR3 extends over 18 amino acids.

The chain employs TRBV10-2 and TRBJ2-3; 11 nucleotides agree with TRBD2. Germline trimming cut 8 bases from V and 2 bases from J; bases unmatched to any gene: 6. The V gene's germline CDR1 is WSHSY and CDR2 SAAADI. This CDR3 comprises 15 residues. The CDR3, as DNA: TGCGCCAGCGACGGGACTAGCGGTTACACAGATACGCAGTATTTT. Its translation is CASDGTSGYTDTQYF.

This chain links TRBV20-1 with TRBJ1-2; D is perhaps TRBD1 (5 bases). Trimming took 7 bases from V and 4 from J, leaving 10 bases between them. Germline loops: CDR1 DFQATT, CDR2 SNEGSKA (reference sequence). This CDR3 is built from 11 residues. Here the CDR3 reads CSDGGGYGYTF. CDR3 in DNA: TGCAGTGACGGGGGAGGCTATGGCTACACCTTC.

V and J are TRBV15 and TRBJ1-2; tentatively, D is TRBD1 (5 bases). Trimming pared 3 bases from V and 7 bases from J, leaving 12 bases between. The CDR3 extends over 13 amino acids. Germline-derived CDR1 and CDR2 are LNHNV and YYDKDF (reference sequence). The CDR3 nucleotides read TGTGCCACCAGCAGCAGCCCGGGGGGTGGCTACACCTTC. Amino acid sequence: CATSSSPGGGYTF.

This rearrangement joins TRBV13 to TRBJ2-7, with 8 bases fitting TRBD2. Germline CDR1 reads PRHDT; CDR2 reads FYEKMQ (reference sequence). This CDR3 is built from 14 residues. The V gene end was trimmed by 3 bases and the J gene end by 4 bases; junction bases not matched to a gene: 5. CDR3 DNA: TGTGCCAGCAGCTTGGAGCGGGAGACTTACGAGCAGTACTTC. It is translated as CASSLERETYEQYF. Complete variable domain (other parts from reference TRBV13 and TRBJ2-7): AAGVIQSPRHLIKEKRETATLKCYPIPRHDTVYWYQQGPGQDPQFLISFYEKMQSDKGSIPDRFSAQQFSDYHSELNMSSLELGDSALYFCASSLERETYEQYFGPGTRLTVT.

This chain uses TRBV6-6 with TRBJ2-5, with 7 bases aligning to TRBD2. The V gene end was trimmed by 2 bases and the J gene end by 0 bases; junction bases not matched to a gene: 6. Germline assignment: CDR1 MNHNY and CDR2 SVGAGI (reference sequence). The CDR3 consists of 16 residues. The CDR3: CASSYITSADQETQYF. In nucleotides, the CDR3 is TGTGCCAGCAGTTACATTACTAGCGCCGACCAAGAGACCCAGTACTTC.

As DNA, the CDR3 is TGTGCCAGCAGCTTGGAGTTGATCAGGGGTGATTGGGAAAAACTGTTTTTT. This codes for CASSLELIRGDWEKLFF. The V call is TRBV5-4, the J call TRBJ1-4, with D possibly being TRBD1 (6 bases). Germline values: CDR1 SGHNT, CDR2 YYREEE (reference sequence). Trimming cost V 0 bases and J 8 bases, with 20 bases left between them. This CDR3 spans 17 amino acids.

The CDR3 reads CASSFGGEGRRQETQYF. For the CDR3, the DNA is TGTGCCAGCAGCTTTGGTGGTGAGGGTAGGCGACAAGAGACCCAGTACTTC. The gene calls are TRBV5-4 and TRBJ2-5, with D perhaps matching TRBD2 (5 bases). Germline CDR1 SGHNT, CDR2 YYREEE (reference sequence). V lost 2 bases and J lost 2, with 19 bases in between. The length of the CDR3 is 17 residues.

The V gene is TRBV12-5, the J gene TRBJ1-1; D unresolved. CDR1 and CDR2 (germline): LGHNT, FRNRAP. The CDR3 runs 14 residues. V shed 0 bases and J shed 4 bases, with 9 bases lying between them. CDR3 sequence: CASGLVGLVTEAFF. As DNA, the CDR3 is TGTGCTAGTGGTTTGGTAGGGCTTGTCACTGAAGCTTTCTTT.

V gene TRBV13 combines with J gene TRBJ2-1; TRBD2 agrees at 12 bases. V shed 4 bases and J 2 bases; nucleotides not matched to a gene: 3. This CDR3 region has 16 residues. Looked up from germline, CDR1 is PRHDT and CDR2 is FYEKMQ (reference sequence). The CDR3 nucleotides are TGTGCCAGCAGCTACCCTAGCGGGGGGGCCTACAATGAGCAGTTCTTC. Its translation: CASSYPSGGAYNEQFF.

The CDR3 sequence: CASTITRLAPNEQFF. In DNA form, the CDR3 reads TGTGCCAGCACCATCACACGACTAGCCCCCAATGAGCAGTTCTTC. The chain couples TRBV11-2 to TRBJ2-1, with 7 bases fitting TRBD2. The CDR3 is 15 amino acids. Germline V lookup: CDR1 SGHAT, CDR2 FQNNGV. V dropped 7 bases and J dropped 6; count of bases not matched to a gene: 12. The whole variable domain, remainder taken from reference TRBV11-2 and TRBJ2-1, is EAGVAQSPRYKIIEKRQSVAFWCNPISGHATLYWYQQILGQGPKLLIQFQNNGVVDDSQLPKDRFSAERLKGVDSTLKIQPAKLEDSAVYLCASTITRLAPNEQFFGPGTRLTVL.

The gene calls are TRBV4-2 and TRBJ1-1, with TRBD1 matching 7 bases. From germline, CDR1 is LGHNA and CDR2 YNFKEQ. The CDR3 loop spans 16 amino acids. V gave up 0 bases and J gave up 0 bases; unmatched junction bases: 4. This chain's CDR3 is CASSQDAGGVNTEAFF. CDR3 sequence (DNA): TGTGCCAGCAGCCAAGATGCAGGGGGGGTGAACACTGAAGCTTTCTTT.

The CDR3 DNA sequence: TGTGCCAGCAGTTTCCAGGGACCCTACGAGCAGTACTTC. Encoded protein: CASSFQGPYEQYF. The gene calls are TRBV28 and TRBJ2-7; D is possibly TRBD1 or TRBD2 (5 bases each). Between the trimmed V and J ends, which lost 3 bases and 2 bases, there was a span of 8 bases. The length of the CDR3 is 13 residues. CDR1 MDHEN and CDR2 SYDVKM come from the germline V gene.

The chain is built from TRBV30 and TRBJ2-1; D is ambiguous. Trimming shortened V by 0 bases and J by 6 bases, and 15 bases separated the two germline ends. CDR1 is GTSNPN, CDR2 SVGIG, per germline (reference sequence). The CDR3 sequence is 15 residues long. The CDR3 sequence is CAWSVAPVVRNEQFF. The CDR3 region has the DNA TGTGCCTGGAGTGTAGCGCCTGTGGTCCGCAATGAGCAGTTCTTC.

The CDR3 spells CASRVHRVTARSYNEQFF. The CDR3 coding sequence is TGTGCCAGCAGAGTTCACCGGGTTACCGCCCGCTCCTACAATGAGCAGTTCTTC. This sequence joins TRBV27 and TRBJ2-1; no clear D gene. Trimming shortened V by 6 bases and J by 0 bases, and 21 bases separated the two germline ends. CDR1 and CDR2 (germline): MNHEY, SMNVEV (reference sequence). The CDR3 has 18 residues.

The chain links TRBV19 to TRBJ2-1; D is perhaps TRBD1 (5 bases). Trimming removed 3 bases from V and 4 bases from J, with 10 bases in between. The CDR3 totals 14 residues. CDR1 and CDR2 (germline): LNHDA, SQIVND (reference sequence). The CDR3 bases are TGTGCCAGTAGTATTGGGCAGGGATACAATGAGCAGTTCTTC. It translates to CASSIGQGYNEQFF.

This clone has just a few counts. The CDR3 spells CASSPLSGRHEQFF. In DNA, the CDR3 is TGTGCCAGCAGCCCTCTGAGCGGGAGACATGAGCAGTTCTTC. The genes are TRBV7-9 and TRBJ2-1; TRBD2 matches at 8 bases. This CDR3 has 14 amino acids. With V trimmed by 5 bases and J by 8 bases, 8 bases remained unmatched. The germline gives CDR1 SEHNR, CDR2 FQNEAQ (reference sequence).

The chain links TRBV7-8 to TRBJ2-1; no clear D. V was clipped by 0 bases and J by 12 bases, with 6 bases between them. The CDR3 length is 11 residues. Germline lookup yields CDR1 SGHVS and CDR2 FQNEAQ. DNA of the CDR3: TGTGCCAGCAGCTTAGCTGTAGGGCAGTTCTTC. It translates to CASSLAVGQFF.

The chain uses TRBV27 and TRBJ2-7; the D is unclear. Per the germline V gene, CDR1 is MNHEY and CDR2 is SMNVEV (reference sequence). The CDR3 has 13 amino acids. The V end lost 6 bases, the J end lost 3 bases, and 12 bases lay between the germline ends. The CDR3 region is CASRTVLGYEQYF. In DNA, the CDR3 is TGTGCCAGCAGGACGGTCCTCGGCTACGAGCAGTACTTC.

The chain joins TRBV15 to TRBJ2-1, with 10 bases lining up with TRBD1. This CDR3 contains 15 residues. CDR1 LNHNV and CDR2 YYDKDF come from the germline V gene (reference sequence). V shed 5 bases and J 5 bases; nucleotides not matched to a gene: 6. The CDR3 coding sequence is TGTGCCACCAGCTCGCCGGGACAGGGGAACAATGAGCAGTTCTTC. Its protein is CATSSPGQGNNEQFF.

The rearrangement joins TRBV4-3 to TRBJ2-7, with TRBD2 matching over 12 bases. J gave up 2 bases and V 0 bases, and 2 bases lay outside the gene matches. Per the germline V gene, CDR1 is LGHNA and CDR2 is YSLEER. The CDR3 is made up of 16 amino acids. CDR3: CASSQDRTSGTYEQYF. CDR3 sequence (DNA): TGCGCCAGCAGCCAAGACCGGACTAGCGGGACCTACGAGCAGTACTTC.

The V gene is TRBV2, the J gene TRBJ2-3; 9 nucleotides match TRBD1. Germline V gene data show CDR1 as SNHLY and CDR2 as FYNNEI. CDR3 length: 12 amino acids. V lost 11 bases to trimming and J lost 5 bases; unmatched junction nucleotides: 5. Here the CDR3 DNA reads TGTGCCTGTTGGACAGGGGTAGATACGCAGTATTTT. Amino acids: CACWTGVDTQYF.

The rearrangement joins TRBV7-8 to TRBJ2-1; possible D gene TRBD2, 6 bases. Germline lookup yields CDR1 SGHVS and CDR2 FQNEAQ. The CDR3 consists of 14 residues. V was pared by 4 bases and J by 6 bases, with 13 bases between. This CDR3 reads CASSSPSGSNEQFF. The CDR3 DNA reads as TGTGCCAGCAGCTCACCCAGCGGGTCCAATGAGCAGTTCTTC.

The CDR3 is CASSFGTEETQYF. The CDR3 DNA follows: TGTGCCAGCAGCTTCGGGACTGAAGAGACCCAGTACTTC. The V and J genes are TRBV7-8 and TRBJ2-5, with TRBD2 as a possible D gene (6 bases). The CDR3 has 13 amino acids. The germline V and J ends were trimmed by 3 bases and 3 bases, with 8 bases remaining between them. Germline-derived CDR1 and CDR2 are SGHVS and FQNEAQ.

A single count supports this clone. The V gene is TRBV27, the J gene TRBJ2-6; D is uncertain. From germline, CDR1 is MNHEY and CDR2 SMNVEV (reference sequence). V gave up 8 bases and J gave up 1 base, with 6 bases separating them. CDR3 length equals 13 residues. CDR3 residues: CASHPSGANVLTF. Here the CDR3 DNA reads TGTGCCAGCCATCCGTCTGGGGCCAACGTCCTGACTTTC.